This TCR beta chain was identified during a study of T cell repertoires in cytomegalovirus infection. As for the study in general: Matching HLA type and CMV infection were both indicated by public TCR beta signatures. Regarding the study as a whole: Using cumulative public TCR beta family frequency, the authors identified those who carried CMV together with the relevant HLA. What dominated the ex vivo response were HLA-C-restricted CMV-specific TCR beta clonotypes.

The length of the CDR3 is 14 residues. Germline V gives CDR1 SNHLY, CDR2 FYNNEI. Trimming left V 3 bases short and J 5 bases short, with 13 bases between. One entry per CDR3 protein, called by TCRdb with MiXCR from the reads. Of about 230,000 distinct CDR3 sequences in the sample, about 7% were seen once. This clonotype was seen at least ten times. The target antigen is unknown. Sequences were obtained from PBMCs. This receptor was identified in a human donor in good health (CMV status not recorded). Some clones in this sample may be carry-over from other donors' samples. The chain is built from TRBV2 and TRBJ2-5; D is unclear. Here the CDR3 DNA reads TGTGCCAGCAGTGATAGGCGGTTCTCGGAGACCCAGTACTTC. Its protein is CASSDRRFSETQYF.